Listed below are T cell receptor beta chains from one sample, sequenced in a study of early stage breast cancer tumors. The repertoire was sequenced with immunoSEQ multiplex PCR; TCRdb's copy has only in-frame clones and lacks some. The sample has about 50,000 clones; 65% to 90% are singletons. The sequenced sample was blood. The receptor source for this set is a person aged 45 to 59 with breast cancer. Each CDR3 is given with its conserved first and last residue. D genes are given only for firm matches. Some rows mark clone size as missing; the rest say once, few, many or name a class of expanded clone.

J gene	D gene	clone size	V gene	CDR3 protein	CDR3 DNA
TRBJ2-7	.	.	TRBV19	CASSIGHGREQYF	TGTGCCAGTAGTATAGGACATGGGCGCGAGCAGTACTTC
TRBJ1-5	.	.	TRBV30	CAWSTVGTPYYSNQPQHF	TGTGCCTGGAGTACCGTCGGGACACCTTACTATAGCAATCAGCCCCAGCATTTT
TRBJ2-1	.	.	TRBV18	CASSPTPGGEQFF	TGTGCCAGCTCACCGACGCCCGGGGGTGAGCAGTTCTTC
TRBJ1-1	.	.	TRBV7-9	CASSLDGKEGTEAFF	TGTGCCAGCAGTCTAGACGGGAAGGAAGGAACTGAAGCTTTCTTT
TRBJ2-5	TRBD2	.	TRBV27	CASSQGTSGRAETQYF	TGTGCCAGCAGCCAGGGGACTAGCGGGAGGGCAGAGACCCAGTACTTC
TRBJ1-1	.	.	TRBV27	CASSPLGGSTEAFF	TGTGCCAGCAGTCCCCTTGGGGGGAGTACTGAAGCTTTCTTT
TRBJ1-5	.	.	TRBV18	CASSPPGISNQPQHF	TGTGCCAGCTCACCTCCCGGAATTAGCAATCAGCCCCAGCATTTT
TRBJ2-5	.	.	TRBV7-2	CASRKSTGETQYF	TGTGCCAGCAGGAAGTCAACAGGGGAGACCCAGTACTTC
TRBJ1-5	.	once	TRBV4-1	CASSQDSNGYQPQHF	TGCGCCAGCAGCCAAGATAGTAACGGATATCAGCCCCAGCATTTT
TRBJ1-5	.	once	TRBV15	CATSRDGYSNQPQHF	TGTGCCACCAGCAGAGACGGGTATAGCAATCAGCCCCAGCATTTT